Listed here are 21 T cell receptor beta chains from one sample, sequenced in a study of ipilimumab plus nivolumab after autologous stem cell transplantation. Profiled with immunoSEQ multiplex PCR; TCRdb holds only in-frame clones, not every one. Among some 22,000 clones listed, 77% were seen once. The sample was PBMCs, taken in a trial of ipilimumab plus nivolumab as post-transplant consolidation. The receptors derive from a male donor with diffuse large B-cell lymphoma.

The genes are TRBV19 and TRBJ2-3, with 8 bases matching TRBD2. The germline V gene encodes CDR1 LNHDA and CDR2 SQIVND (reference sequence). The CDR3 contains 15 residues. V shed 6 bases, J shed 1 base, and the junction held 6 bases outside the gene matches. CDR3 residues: CASSPGTRGTDTQYF. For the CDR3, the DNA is TGTGCCAGTAGCCCCGGGACTAGAGGCACAGATACGCAGTATTTT.

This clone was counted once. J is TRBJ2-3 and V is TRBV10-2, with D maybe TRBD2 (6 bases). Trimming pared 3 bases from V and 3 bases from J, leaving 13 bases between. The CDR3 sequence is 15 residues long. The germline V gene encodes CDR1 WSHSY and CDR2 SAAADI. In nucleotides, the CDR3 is TGCGCCAGCAGTGACTCCGGGACTCAGACAGATACGCAGTATTTT. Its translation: CASSDSGTQTDTQYF.

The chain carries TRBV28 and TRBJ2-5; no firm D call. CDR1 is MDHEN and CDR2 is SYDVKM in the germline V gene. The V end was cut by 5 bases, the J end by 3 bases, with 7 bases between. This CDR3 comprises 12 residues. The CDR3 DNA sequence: TGTGCCAGCAGTCAATTAGAAGAGACCCAGTACTTC. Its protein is CASSQLEETQYF.

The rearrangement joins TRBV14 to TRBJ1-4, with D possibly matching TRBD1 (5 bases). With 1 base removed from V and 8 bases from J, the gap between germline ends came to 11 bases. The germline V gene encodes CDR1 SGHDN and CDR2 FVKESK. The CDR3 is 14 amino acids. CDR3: CASSQAGIGEKLFF. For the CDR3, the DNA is TGTGCCAGCAGCCAAGCAGGGATCGGCGAAAAACTGTTTTTT.

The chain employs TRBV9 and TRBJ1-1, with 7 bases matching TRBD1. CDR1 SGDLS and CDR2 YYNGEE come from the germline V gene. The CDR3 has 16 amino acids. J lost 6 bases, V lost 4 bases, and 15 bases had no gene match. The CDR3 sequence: CASSRTTGNLGAEAFF. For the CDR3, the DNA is TGTGCCAGCAGCCGAACGACAGGGAACTTGGGGGCTGAAGCTTTCTTT.

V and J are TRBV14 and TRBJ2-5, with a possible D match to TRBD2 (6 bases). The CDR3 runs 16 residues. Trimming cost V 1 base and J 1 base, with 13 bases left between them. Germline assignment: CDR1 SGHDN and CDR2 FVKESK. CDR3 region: CASSQGVAASQETQYF. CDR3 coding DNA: TGTGCCAGCAGCCAAGGGGTAGCGGCGTCCCAAGAGACCCAGTACTTC.

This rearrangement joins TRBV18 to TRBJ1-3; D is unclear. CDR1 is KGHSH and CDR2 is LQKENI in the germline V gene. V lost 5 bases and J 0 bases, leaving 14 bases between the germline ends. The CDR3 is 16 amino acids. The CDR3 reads CASSAGPLVSGNTIYF. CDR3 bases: TGTGCCAGCTCAGCGGGCCCCCTGGTCTCTGGAAACACCATATATTTT.

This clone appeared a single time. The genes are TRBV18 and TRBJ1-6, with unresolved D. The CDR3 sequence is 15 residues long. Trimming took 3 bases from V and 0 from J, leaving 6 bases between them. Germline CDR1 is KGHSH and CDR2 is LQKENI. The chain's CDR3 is CASSPGRSYNSPLHF. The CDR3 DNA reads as TGTGCCAGCTCACCTGGTCGCTCCTATAATTCACCCCTCCACTTT.

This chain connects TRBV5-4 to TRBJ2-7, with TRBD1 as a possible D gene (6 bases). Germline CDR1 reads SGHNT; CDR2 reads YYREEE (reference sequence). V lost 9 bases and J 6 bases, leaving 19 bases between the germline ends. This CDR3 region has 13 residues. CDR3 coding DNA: TGTGCCACACTTAAACAGGGTTGGGTCGAGCAGTACTTC. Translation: CATLKQGWVEQYF.

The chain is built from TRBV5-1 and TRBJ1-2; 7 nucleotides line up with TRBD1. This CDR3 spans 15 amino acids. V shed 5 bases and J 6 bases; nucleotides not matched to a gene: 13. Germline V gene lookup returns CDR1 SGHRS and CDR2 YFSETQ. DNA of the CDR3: TGCGCCAGCAGTGTCCAGCCGGACAGGTCTCATGGCTACACCTTC. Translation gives CASSVQPDRSHGYTF.

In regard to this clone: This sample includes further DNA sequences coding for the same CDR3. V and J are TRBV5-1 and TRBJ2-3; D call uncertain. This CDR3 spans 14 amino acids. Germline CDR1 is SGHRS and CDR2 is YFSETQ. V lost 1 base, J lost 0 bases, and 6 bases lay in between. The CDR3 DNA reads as TGCGCCAGCAGCTTGCCCATAAGCACAGATACGCAGTATTTT. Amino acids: CASSLPISTDTQYF. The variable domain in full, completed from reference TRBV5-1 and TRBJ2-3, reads KAGVTQTPRYLIKTRGQQVTLSCSPISGHRSVSWYQQTPGQGLQFLFEYFSETQRNKGNFPGRFSGRQFSNSRSEMNVSTLELGDSALYLCASSLPISTDTQYFGPGTRLTVL.

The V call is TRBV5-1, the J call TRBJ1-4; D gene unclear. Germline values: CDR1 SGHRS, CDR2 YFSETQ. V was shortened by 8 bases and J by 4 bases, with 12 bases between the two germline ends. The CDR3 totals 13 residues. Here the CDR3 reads CARSQGFNEKLFF. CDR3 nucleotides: TGCGCCAGATCCCAAGGTTTTAATGAAAAACTGTTTTTT. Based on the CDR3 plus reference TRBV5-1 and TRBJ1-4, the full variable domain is KAGVTQTPRYLIKTRGQQVTLSCSPISGHRSVSWYQQTPGQGLQFLFEYFSETQRNKGNFPGRFSGRQFSNSRSEMNVSTLELGDSALYLCARSQGFNEKLFFGSGTQLSVL.

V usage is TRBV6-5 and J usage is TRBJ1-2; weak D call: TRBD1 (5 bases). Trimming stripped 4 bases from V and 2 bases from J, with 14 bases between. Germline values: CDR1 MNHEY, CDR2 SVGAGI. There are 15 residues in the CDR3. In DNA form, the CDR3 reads TGTGCCAGCAGTTCCCACGGAGGGGAAAACTATGGCTACACCTTC. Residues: CASSSHGGENYGYTF.

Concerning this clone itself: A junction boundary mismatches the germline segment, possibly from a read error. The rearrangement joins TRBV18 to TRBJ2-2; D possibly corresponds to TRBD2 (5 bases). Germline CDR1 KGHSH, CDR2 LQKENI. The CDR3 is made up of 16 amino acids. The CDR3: CASSPPSGTNTGELFF. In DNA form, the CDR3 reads TGTGCCAGCTCGCCACCATCCGGGACGAACACCGGGGAGCTGTTTTTT. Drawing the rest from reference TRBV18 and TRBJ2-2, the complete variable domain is NAGVMQNPRHLVRRRGQEARLRCSPMKGHSHVYWYRQLPEEGLKFMVYLQKENIIDESGMPKERFSAEFPKEGPSILRIQQVVRGDSAAYFCASSPPSGTNTGELFFGEGSRLTVL.

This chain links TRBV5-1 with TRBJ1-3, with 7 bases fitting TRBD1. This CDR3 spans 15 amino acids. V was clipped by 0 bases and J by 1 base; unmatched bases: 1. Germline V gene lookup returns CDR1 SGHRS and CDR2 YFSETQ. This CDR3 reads CASSLDRGSGNTIYF. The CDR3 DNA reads TGCGCCAGCAGCTTGGACAGGGGATCTGGAAACACCATATATTTT.

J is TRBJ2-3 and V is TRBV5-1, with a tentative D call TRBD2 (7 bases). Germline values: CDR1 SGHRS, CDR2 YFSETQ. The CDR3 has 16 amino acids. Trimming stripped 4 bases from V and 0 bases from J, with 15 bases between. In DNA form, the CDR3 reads TGCGCCAGCAGCCCCTTGGAGGGGGGGAGCACAGATACGCAGTATTTT. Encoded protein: CASSPLEGGSTDTQYF.

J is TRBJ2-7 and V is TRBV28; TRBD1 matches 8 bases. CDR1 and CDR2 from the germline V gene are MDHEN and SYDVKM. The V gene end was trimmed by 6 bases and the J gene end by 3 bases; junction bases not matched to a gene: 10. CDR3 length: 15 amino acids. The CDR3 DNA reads TGTGCCAGCAGGGCGGACAGGGAGGACCTCTACGAGCAGTACTTC. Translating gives CASRADREDLYEQYF.

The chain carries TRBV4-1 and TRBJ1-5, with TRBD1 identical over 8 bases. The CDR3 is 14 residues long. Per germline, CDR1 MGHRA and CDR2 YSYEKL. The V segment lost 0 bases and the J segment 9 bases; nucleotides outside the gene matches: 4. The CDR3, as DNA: TGCGCCAGCAGCCAAGAACAGGGGGATAGGCCCCAGCATTTT. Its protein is CASSQEQGDRPQHF.

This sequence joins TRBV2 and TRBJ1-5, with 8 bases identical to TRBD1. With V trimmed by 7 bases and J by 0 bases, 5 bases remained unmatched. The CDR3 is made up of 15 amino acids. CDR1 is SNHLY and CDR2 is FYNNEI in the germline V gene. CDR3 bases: TGTGCCAGCAAACAGGGGGTGGATAGCAATCAGCCCCAGCATTTT. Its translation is CASKQGVDSNQPQHF.

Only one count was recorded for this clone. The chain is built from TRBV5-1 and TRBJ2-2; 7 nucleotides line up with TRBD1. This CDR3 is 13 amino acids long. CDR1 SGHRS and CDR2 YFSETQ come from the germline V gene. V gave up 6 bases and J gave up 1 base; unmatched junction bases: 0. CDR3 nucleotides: TGCGCCAGCACAGGGGGGAACACCGGGGAGCTGTTTTTT. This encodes CASTGGNTGELFF.

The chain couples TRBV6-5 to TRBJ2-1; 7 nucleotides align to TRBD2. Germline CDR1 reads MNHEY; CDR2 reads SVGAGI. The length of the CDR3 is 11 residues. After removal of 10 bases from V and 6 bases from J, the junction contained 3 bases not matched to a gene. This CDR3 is CAIGTTNEQFF. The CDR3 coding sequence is TGTGCCATCGGGACTACCAATGAGCAGTTCTTC.